The source of this TCR beta chain is a study of T cells after yellow fever vaccination. UMIs were added to TCR cDNA along with a universal primer site when it was made by 5'RACE template switching. TCRdb passed the 5' RACE reads through MiXCR, listing each CDR3 protein once. This sample has almost 600,000 distinct CDR3 sequences, with less than 15% found just once. Concerning this clonotype: Its antigen remains unidentified.

Findings and limits, study-wide: The CD4 and CD8 compartments had a small share of their clonotypes in common. Primary-vaccination clones mostly resurfaced post-booster (nearly 97% CD4, approximately 90% CD8).

J lost 3 bases, V lost 5 bases, and 12 bases had no gene match. This CDR3 is built from 17 residues. From germline, CDR1 is MNHEY and CDR2 SMNVEV (reference sequence). This specimen consisted of PBMCs, obtained on the day of the yellow fever booster vaccination. V and J are TRBV27 and TRBJ2-2, with TRBD2 matching 7 bases. The sequence derives from a man aged 30 to 45 who received the YFV17D yellow fever vaccine. For the CDR3, the DNA is TGTGCCAGCAGTCTCCGGATCGGGAGGCCACACACCGGGGAGCTGTTTTTT. This sequence encodes CASSLRIGRPHTGELFF.